Below, 32 T cell receptor beta chains from the same sample are listed, as sequenced in a study of blood T cell repertoires in COVID-19. The table came from immunoSEQ multiplex PCR; TCRdb's copy has only in-frame clones and leaves some out. The repertoire holds 220,000 or so clones, around 80% seen once, with about 20% in the top ten. Sequencing was carried out using peripheral blood. All receptors derive from a man aged 25 to 40 with active or convalescent COVID-19.

The chain is built from TRBV7-6 and TRBJ2-3, with D possibly TRBD2 on 6 matching bases. The V end lost 3 bases, the J end lost 2 bases, and 18 bases lay between the germline ends. Per germline, CDR1 SGHVS and CDR2 FNYEAQ. This CDR3 has 17 amino acids. CDR3 residues: CASSFGSGQAPTDTQYF. CDR3 DNA: TGTGCCAGCAGCTTCGGTAGCGGCCAAGCCCCCACAGATACGCAGTATTTT.

This chain links TRBV4-2 with TRBJ2-4; a weak D match, TRBD2 (5 bases). Trimming left V 4 bases short and J 0 bases short, with 16 bases between. Germline V gives CDR1 LGHNA, CDR2 YNFKEQ. The CDR3 covers 17 residues. The CDR3: CASSLTEGTLAKNIQYF. CDR3 bases: TGTGCCAGCAGCCTCACCGAGGGTACCTTAGCCAAAAACATTCAGTACTTC.

The chain couples TRBV5-1 to TRBJ1-2; TRBD1 aligns across 7 bases. With V trimmed by 2 bases and J by 0 bases, 4 bases remained unmatched. The CDR3 sequence is 15 residues long. Germline V lookup: CDR1 SGHRS, CDR2 YFSETQ. CDR3 coding DNA: TGCGCCAGCAGCTTATACAGGGGAGCTAACTATGGCTACACCTTC. It codes for CASSLYRGANYGYTF.

The chain couples TRBV27 to TRBJ1-4; TRBD1 might be the D (6 bases). V was clipped by 3 bases and J by 4 bases, with 15 bases between them. The length of the CDR3 is 16 residues. CDR1 and CDR2 from the germline V gene are MNHEY and SMNVEV (reference sequence). CDR3 sequence (DNA): TGTGCCAGCAGTTTCCGTACAGGACAGAGTAATGAAAAACTGTTTTTT. Its translation is CASSFRTGQSNEKLFF.

The chain joins TRBV5-3 to TRBJ2-1; TRBD1 matches at 9 bases. TRBV5-3 is recorded as an ORF, its role being uncertain. V was pared by 2 bases and J by 1 base, with 13 bases of the junction left unmatched. CDR3 length equals 19 residues. CDR3 nucleotide sequence: TGTGCCAGAAGCTTTAAAAAGGGACAGGGTCTAGGGTCCTACAATGAGCAGTTCTTC. Protein: CARSFKKGQGLGSYNEQFF.

The chain uses TRBV29-1 and TRBJ2-7; TRBD1 matches at 7 bases. The germline V gene has CDR1 SQVTM and CDR2 ANQGSEA. V shed 6 bases, J shed 3 bases, and the junction held 8 bases outside the gene matches. This CDR3 is built from 13 residues. DNA for the CDR3: TGCAGCGTGTCCGGGACAGCGAACTACGAGCAGTACTTC. It yields the protein CSVSGTANYEQYF.

This clone was seen a single time. The chain uses TRBV5-5 and TRBJ1-5; possibly TRBD1 for D (5 bases). V lost 0 bases to trimming and J lost 7 bases, with 14 bases between them. The CDR3 totals 15 residues. CDR1 is SGHKS, CDR2 YYEKEE, per germline (reference sequence). The CDR3 DNA reads TGTGCCAGCAGCTTGGATTGGGGCGAGTGGCAGCCCCAGCATTTT. Translating gives CASSLDWGEWQPQHF.

The rearrangement joins TRBV11-2 to TRBJ1-4; 7 bases map to TRBD1. Germline CDR1 is SGHAT and CDR2 is FQNNGV. The CDR3 sequence is 19 residues long. V dropped 2 bases and J dropped 2; count of bases not matched to a gene: 14. The CDR3 nucleotides read TGTGCCAGCAGCTTAAGGTCCACTCTCCGACAGGGCACTAATGAAAAACTGTTTTTT. Translating gives CASSLRSTLRQGTNEKLFF. Variable domain in full (rest from reference TRBV11-2 and TRBJ1-4): EAGVAQSPRYKIIEKRQSVAFWCNPISGHATLYWYQQILGQGPKLLIQFQNNGVVDDSQLPKDRFSAERLKGVDSTLKIQPAKLEDSAVYLCASSLRSTLRQGTNEKLFFGSGTQLSVL.

Worth noting for this clone: An end of the junction does not agree with germline; a read error may underlie this. This chain links TRBV4-1 with TRBJ2-7; D is undetermined. Germline-derived CDR1 and CDR2 are MGHRA and YSYEKL. CDR3 size: 9 residues. CDR3 residues: CASSHRRDF. CDR3 bases: TGCGCCAGCAGCCACCGACGGGACTTC.

The V call is TRBV5-4, the J call TRBJ2-3; 11 positions match TRBD2. V dropped 3 bases and J dropped 6; count of bases not matched to a gene: 6. The CDR3 has 15 amino acids. Per the germline V gene, CDR1 is SGHNT and CDR2 is YYREEE (reference sequence). The CDR3 DNA reads as TGTGCCAGCAGCTACCCGGGGACTAGCGGCGATACGCAGTATTTT. Its protein is CASSYPGTSGDTQYF.

The V call is TRBV19, the J call TRBJ2-1; the match to TRBD2 covers 7 bases. V lost 5 bases, J lost 7 bases, and 8 bases stayed unmatched. Looked up from germline, CDR1 is LNHDA and CDR2 is SQIVND (reference sequence). This CDR3 spans 14 amino acids. CDR3 protein: CASSSGGVENEQFF. The DNA for the CDR3 is TGTGCCAGTAGTTCGGGGGGAGTAGAAAATGAGCAGTTCTTC.

J is TRBJ2-3 and V is TRBV6-5, with D unresolved. Trimming cost V 6 bases and J 0 bases, with 10 bases left between them. Per the germline V gene, CDR1 is MNHEY and CDR2 is SVGAGI. The CDR3 loop spans 14 amino acids. CDR3: CASSPRPSTDTQYF. The CDR3 coding sequence is TGTGCCAGCAGCCCGAGGCCGAGCACAGATACGCAGTATTTT.

This clone was detected many times. The V call is TRBV3-1 (or the pseudogene TRBV3-2), the J call TRBJ2-5, with 9 bases identical to TRBD2. The CDR3 contains 17 residues. V shed 4 bases and J 2 bases; nucleotides not matched to a gene: 11. Germline assignment: CDR1 LGHDT and CDR2 YNNKEL (reference sequence). CDR3 loop: CASSPHRLAALQETQYF. Here the CDR3 DNA reads TGTGCCAGCAGCCCACACCGACTAGCGGCATTGCAAGAGACCCAGTACTTC.

The V gene is TRBV5-1, the J gene TRBJ1-3; a weak D match, TRBD1 (5 bases). The V and J ends lost 0 bases and 0 bases respectively, with 13 bases between them. The CDR3 runs 17 residues. Germline V CDR1 and CDR2: SGHRS, YFSETQ. The DNA of the CDR3 is TGCGCCAGCAGCTTGGGAGCGGGGGGATCCTCTGGAAACACCATATATTTT. Protein product: CASSLGAGGSSGNTIYF.

The rearrangement joins TRBV6-5 to TRBJ2-1; D unclear. Trimming removed 2 bases from V and 12 bases from J, with 8 bases in between. CDR1 and CDR2 from the germline V gene are MNHEY and SVGAGI. The CDR3 runs to 11 residues. The CDR3 sequence is CASSYESMQFF. CDR3 in DNA: TGTGCCAGCAGTTACGAGTCTATGCAGTTCTTC.

The chain recombines TRBV14 with TRBJ1-2, with 9 nucleotides matching TRBD1. V lost 4 bases to trimming and J lost 4 bases; unmatched junction nucleotides: 7. Per germline, CDR1 SGHDN and CDR2 FVKESK. CDR3 size: 15 residues. CDR3 loop: CASSLRQGEGYGYTF. The CDR3 DNA follows: TGTGCCAGCAGCCTACGACAGGGGGAGGGCTATGGCTACACCTTC.

This chain joins TRBV4-1 and TRBJ2-7, with TRBD1 matching 8 bases. There are 14 residues in the CDR3. V lost 1 base, J lost 7 bases, and 6 bases stayed unmatched. Germline V gives CDR1 MGHRA, CDR2 YSYEKL. CDR3 nucleotide sequence: TGCGCCAGCAGCCAAGCAGGGGGCAGGGGGGAGCAGTACTTC. As protein: CASSQAGGRGEQYF.

This chain joins TRBV6-1 and TRBJ1-3; D perhaps matches TRBD1 (6 bases). Germline CDR1 MNHNS, CDR2 SASEGT. V was shortened by 0 bases and J by 0 bases, with 15 bases between the two germline ends. The CDR3 sequence is 18 residues long. The CDR3 DNA follows: TGTGCCAGCAGTGAAGCGCTTCGTGGGGGGGCCTCTGGAAACACCATATATTTT. As protein: CASSEALRGGASGNTIYF.

The chain employs TRBV30 and TRBJ1-2; tentatively, D is TRBD1 (6 bases). The CDR3 covers 13 residues. V gave up 0 bases and J gave up 5 bases, with 10 bases separating them. Per germline, CDR1 GTSNPN and CDR2 SVGIG (reference sequence). CDR3 protein: CAWSVRDKYGYTF. The CDR3 DNA sequence: TGTGCCTGGAGTGTACGGGACAAATATGGCTACACCTTC.

Remarks on this clone: The same CDR3 arises from other DNA sequences in this sample as well. V and J are TRBV28 and TRBJ1-1; TRBD1 matches at 8 bases. The CDR3 contains 14 residues. The V gene end was trimmed by 3 bases and the J gene end by 2 bases; junction bases not matched to a gene: 2. CDR1 MDHEN and CDR2 SYDVKM come from the germline V gene. Here the CDR3 reads CASSLGTGNTEAFF. The CDR3 DNA reads as TGTGCCAGCAGTTTGGGGACAGGCAACACTGAAGCTTTCTTT.

The chain combines TRBV3-1 (or the pseudogene TRBV3-2) with TRBJ2-7, with 13 bases that match TRBD2. CDR1 LGHDT and CDR2 YNNKEL come from the germline V gene (reference sequence). Germline trimming cut 0 bases from V and 2 bases from J; bases unmatched to any gene: 4. This CDR3 has 17 residues. The CDR3 nucleotides are TGTGCCAGCAGCCAAGATCCCGGACTAGCGGGAGCCTACGAGCAGTACTTC. Amino acids: CASSQDPGLAGAYEQYF.

The chain joins TRBV19 to TRBJ2-2; 14 nucleotides align to TRBD2. The V gene end was trimmed by 1 base and the J gene end by 6 bases; junction bases not matched to a gene: 1. Germline V gives CDR1 LNHDA, CDR2 SQIVND (reference sequence). This CDR3 has 16 amino acids. The CDR3 nucleotides read TGTGCCAGTAGTATAGGGACTAGCGGGAGGTCCGGGGAGCTGTTTTTT. Translation: CASSIGTSGRSGELFF.

This chain joins TRBV5-4 and TRBJ2-7, with 8 bases matching TRBD2. Looked up from germline, CDR1 is SGHNT and CDR2 is YYREEE (reference sequence). The J segment lost 6 bases and the V segment lost 3 bases, leaving 8 bases of the junction unmatched. The CDR3 runs 14 residues. In DNA form, the CDR3 reads TGTGCCAGCAGCTACCAGCGGGAGTACGGCGAGCAGTACTTC. Translation gives CASSYQREYGEQYF.

The chain has TRBV25-1 and TRBJ2-5; 7 nucleotides agree with TRBD2. The CDR3 sequence is 16 residues long. CDR1 and CDR2 from the germline V gene are MGHDK and SYGVNS. V lost 5 bases, J lost 2 bases, and 11 bases stayed unmatched. The CDR3 sequence is CASSSYSGTTQETQYF. CDR3 nucleotide sequence: TGTGCCAGCAGTAGTTATTCCGGGACTACTCAAGAGACCCAGTACTTC.

The count of this clone is one. The rearrangement joins TRBV5-1 to TRBJ1-1, with TRBD1 identical over 8 bases. The V gene's germline CDR1 is SGHRS and CDR2 YFSETQ. The J segment lost 7 bases and the V segment lost 3 bases, leaving 5 bases of the junction unmatched. The CDR3 has 13 residues. CDR3 residues: CASSSGGPSEAFF. The CDR3 DNA sequence: TGCGCCAGCAGCTCAGGGGGCCCAAGTGAAGCTTTCTTT.

V is TRBV7-2 and J is TRBJ2-5; 10 bases match TRBD2. V was pared by 0 bases and J by 4 bases, with 5 bases of the junction left unmatched. The V gene's germline CDR1 is SGHTA and CDR2 FQGNSA. CDR3 length: 16 residues. The DNA of the CDR3 is TGTGCCAGCAGCTTAGCGGTAGCGGGGGGAGTAGAGACCCAGTACTTC. Its protein is CASSLAVAGGVETQYF.

This chain connects TRBV27 to TRBJ2-3; D uncertain. The CDR3 spans 15 residues. CDR1 and CDR2 (germline): MNHEY, SMNVEV (reference sequence). Trimming took 2 bases from V and 7 from J, leaving 16 bases between them. The CDR3: CASSLIWAEPNTQYF. The CDR3 nucleotides are TGTGCCAGCAGTTTAATTTGGGCAGAACCGAATACGCAGTATTTT.

The genes are TRBV7-2 and TRBJ2-7; D possibly corresponds to TRBD2 (5 bases). CDR1 and CDR2 (germline): SGHTA, FQGNSA. The CDR3 sequence is 15 residues long. Trimming removed 0 bases from V and 2 bases from J, with 11 bases in between. The CDR3: CASSLAAGSPYEQYF. CDR3 nucleotide sequence: TGTGCCAGCAGCTTAGCTGCGGGTTCCCCCTACGAGCAGTACTTC. The complete variable domain, with remaining parts taken from reference TRBV7-2 and TRBJ2-7, reads GAGVSQSPSNKVTEKGKDVELRCDPISGHTALYWYRQSLGQGLEFLIYFQGNSAPDKSGLPSDRFSAERTGGSVSTLTIQRTQQEDSAVYLCASSLAAGSPYEQYFGPGTRLTVT.

The CDR3 loop reads CASSVGLGLRLHF. CDR3 nucleotide sequence: TGTGCCAGCAGCGTAGGTTTAGGTCTGAGGCTCCACTTT. This chain joins TRBV9 and TRBJ1-6; no clear D gene. The V end was cut by 0 bases, the J end by 16 bases, with 14 bases between. The germline gives CDR1 SGDLS, CDR2 YYNGEE. This CDR3 has 13 amino acids. Using reference TRBV9 and TRBJ1-6 for the parts outside the CDR3, the full variable domain is DSGVTQTPKHLITATGQRVTLRCSPRSGDLSVYWYQQSLDQGLQFLIQYYNGEERAKGNILERFSAQQFPDLHSELNLSSLELGDSALYFCASSVGLGLRLHFGNGTRLTVT.

The chain is built from TRBV6-4 and TRBJ2-2; 10 positions agree with TRBD1. V shed 2 bases and J 6 bases; nucleotides not matched to a gene: 0. The CDR3 consists of 14 residues. CDR1 MRHNA and CDR2 SNTAGT come from the germline V gene. CDR3 region: CASSDGQGAGELFF. Here the CDR3 DNA reads TGTGCCAGCAGTGACGGACAGGGGGCCGGGGAGCTGTTTTTT.

The chain carries TRBV6-2 or TRBV6-3 and TRBJ1-1, with 7 nucleotides matching TRBD1. After removal of 5 bases from V and 3 bases from J, the junction contained 9 bases not matched to a gene. This CDR3 has 15 residues. CDR1 and CDR2 from the germline V gene are MNHEY and SVGEGT. The CDR3 DNA follows: TGTGCCAGCAGTGGGGACAGCAGAAGGGACACTGAAGCTTTCTTT. Protein product: CASSGDSRRDTEAFF.

The chain uses TRBV6-5 and TRBJ1-1; perhaps TRBD1 as D (5 bases). Trimming cost V 6 bases and J 1 base, with 9 bases left between them. Germline CDR1 MNHEY, CDR2 SVGAGI. CDR3 length: 13 amino acids. The CDR3 DNA follows: TGTGCCAGCAGAAACAGGCCGAACACTGAAGCTTTCTTT. Encoded protein: CASRNRPNTEAFF.